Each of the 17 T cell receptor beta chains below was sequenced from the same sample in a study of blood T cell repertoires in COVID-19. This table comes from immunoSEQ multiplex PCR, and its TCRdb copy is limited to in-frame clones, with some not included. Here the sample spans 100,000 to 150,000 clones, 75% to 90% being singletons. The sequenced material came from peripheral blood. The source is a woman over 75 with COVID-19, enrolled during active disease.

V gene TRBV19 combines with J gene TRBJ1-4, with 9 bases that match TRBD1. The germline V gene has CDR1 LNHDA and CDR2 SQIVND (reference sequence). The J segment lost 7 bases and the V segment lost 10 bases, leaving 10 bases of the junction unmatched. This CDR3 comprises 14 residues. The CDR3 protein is CATAGDRVTEKLFF. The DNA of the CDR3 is TGTGCCACCGCGGGGGACAGGGTGACTGAAAAACTGTTTTTT.

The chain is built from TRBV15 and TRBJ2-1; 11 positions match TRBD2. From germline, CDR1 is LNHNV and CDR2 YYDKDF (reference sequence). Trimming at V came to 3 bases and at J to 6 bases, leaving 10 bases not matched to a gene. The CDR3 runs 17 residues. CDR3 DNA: TGTGCCACCAGCAGTAGTAGCGGGAGGGCTATCACCAATGAGCAGTTCTTC. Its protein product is CATSSSSGRAITNEQFF.

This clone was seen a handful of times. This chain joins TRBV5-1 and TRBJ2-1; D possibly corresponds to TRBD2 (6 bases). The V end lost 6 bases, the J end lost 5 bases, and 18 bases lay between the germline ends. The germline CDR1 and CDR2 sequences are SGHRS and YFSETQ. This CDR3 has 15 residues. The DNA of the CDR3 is TGCGCCAGCACCCAGCGGGCCCCCTCGGACAATGAGCAGTTCTTC. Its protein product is CASTQRAPSDNEQFF.

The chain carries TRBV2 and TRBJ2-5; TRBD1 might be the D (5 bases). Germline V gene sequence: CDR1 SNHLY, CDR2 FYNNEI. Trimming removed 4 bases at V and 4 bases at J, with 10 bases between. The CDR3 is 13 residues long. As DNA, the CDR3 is TGTGCCAGCAGTGGGGGCCAGAGAGAGACCCAGTACTTC. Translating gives CASSGGQRETQYF.

CDR3 DNA: TGTGCCAGCAGCAAGACTAGCGCTGCCACAGATACGCAGTATTTT. The encoded protein is CASSKTSAATDTQYF. This rearrangement joins TRBV5-4 to TRBJ2-3, with TRBD2 matching 8 bases. Losses at the gene ends were 4 bases for V and 2 bases for J; bases not matched to a gene: 6. Germline V lookup: CDR1 SGHNT, CDR2 YYREEE (reference sequence). CDR3 length equals 15 residues.

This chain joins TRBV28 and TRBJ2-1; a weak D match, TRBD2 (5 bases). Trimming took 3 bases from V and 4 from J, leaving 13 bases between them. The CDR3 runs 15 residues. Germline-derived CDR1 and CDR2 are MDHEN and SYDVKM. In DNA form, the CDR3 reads TGTGCCAGCAGTTTCCAGCTAGCTGGATACAATGAGCAGTTCTTC. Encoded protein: CASSFQLAGYNEQFF. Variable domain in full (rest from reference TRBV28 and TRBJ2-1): DVKVTQSSRYLVKRTGEKVFLECVQDMDHENMFWYRQDPGLGLRLIYFSYDVKMKEKGDIPEGYSVSREKKERFSLILESASTNQTSMYLCASSFQLAGYNEQFFGPGTRLTVL.

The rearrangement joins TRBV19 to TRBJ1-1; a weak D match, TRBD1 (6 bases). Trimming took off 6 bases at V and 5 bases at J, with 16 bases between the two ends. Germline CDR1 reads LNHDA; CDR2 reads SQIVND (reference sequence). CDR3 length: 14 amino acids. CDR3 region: CASRFGGQLTEAFF. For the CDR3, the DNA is TGTGCCAGTAGGTTTGGGGGACAATTGACTGAAGCTTTCTTT.

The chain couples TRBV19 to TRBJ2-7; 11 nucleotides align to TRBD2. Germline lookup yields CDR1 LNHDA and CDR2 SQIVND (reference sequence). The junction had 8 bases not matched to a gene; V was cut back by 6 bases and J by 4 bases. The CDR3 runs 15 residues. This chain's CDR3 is CASSTTSGSNYEQYF. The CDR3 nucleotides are TGTGCCAGTAGCACTACTAGCGGGAGCAATTACGAGCAGTACTTC.

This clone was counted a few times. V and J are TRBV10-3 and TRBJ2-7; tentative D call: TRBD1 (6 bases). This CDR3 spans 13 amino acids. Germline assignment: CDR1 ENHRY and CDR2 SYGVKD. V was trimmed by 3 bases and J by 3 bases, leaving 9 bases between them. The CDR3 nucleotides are TGTGCCATCAGTGACCCGGACAGCTACGAGCAGTACTTC. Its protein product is CAISDPDSYEQYF.

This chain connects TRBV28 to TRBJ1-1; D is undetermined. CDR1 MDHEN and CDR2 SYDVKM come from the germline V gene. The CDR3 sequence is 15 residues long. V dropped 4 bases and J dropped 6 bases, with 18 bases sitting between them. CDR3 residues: CASSSFSTATPEAFF. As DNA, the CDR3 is TGTGCCAGCAGTTCCTTCAGTACGGCGACTCCTGAAGCTTTCTTT.

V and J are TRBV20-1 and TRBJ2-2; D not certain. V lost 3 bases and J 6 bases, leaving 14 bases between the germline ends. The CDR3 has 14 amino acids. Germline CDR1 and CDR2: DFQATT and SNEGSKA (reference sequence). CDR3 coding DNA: TGCAGTGCTAGTGATACCCAGGCCGCCGGGGAGCTGTTTTTT. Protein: CSASDTQAAGELFF.

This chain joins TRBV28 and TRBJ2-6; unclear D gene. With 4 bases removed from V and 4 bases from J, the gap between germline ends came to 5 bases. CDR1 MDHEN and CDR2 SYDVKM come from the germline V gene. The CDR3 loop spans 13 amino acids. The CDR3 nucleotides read TGTGCCAGCAGTTCCCTAGGGGCCAACGTCCTGACTTTC. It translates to CASSSLGANVLTF.

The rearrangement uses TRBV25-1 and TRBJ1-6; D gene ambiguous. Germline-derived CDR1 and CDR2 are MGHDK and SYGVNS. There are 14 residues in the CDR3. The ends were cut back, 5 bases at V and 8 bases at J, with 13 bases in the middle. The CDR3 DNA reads TGTGCCAGCAGTACGGGAGGGATTGATTCACCCCTCCACTTT. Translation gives CASSTGGIDSPLHF.

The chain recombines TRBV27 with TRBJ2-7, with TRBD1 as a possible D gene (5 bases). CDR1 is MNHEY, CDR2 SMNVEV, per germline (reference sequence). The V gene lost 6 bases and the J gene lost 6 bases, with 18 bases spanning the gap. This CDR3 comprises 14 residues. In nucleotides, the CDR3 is TGTGCCAGCAGCCTCAGGGTACCCTTTGGCGAGCAGTACTTC. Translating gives CASSLRVPFGEQYF.

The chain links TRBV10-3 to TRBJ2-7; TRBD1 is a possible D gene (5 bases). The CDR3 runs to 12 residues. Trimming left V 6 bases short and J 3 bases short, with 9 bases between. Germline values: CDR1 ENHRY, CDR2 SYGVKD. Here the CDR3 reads CAISRQHYEQYF. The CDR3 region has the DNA TGTGCCATCAGCCGACAGCACTACGAGCAGTACTTC.

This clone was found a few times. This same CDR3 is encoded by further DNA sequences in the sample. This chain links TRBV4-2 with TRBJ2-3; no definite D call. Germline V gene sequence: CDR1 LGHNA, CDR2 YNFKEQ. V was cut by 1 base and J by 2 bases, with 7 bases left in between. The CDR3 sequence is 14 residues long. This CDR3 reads CASSQGTFTDTQYF. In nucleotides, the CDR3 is TGTGCCAGCAGCCAAGGTACTTTCACAGATACGCAGTATTTT.

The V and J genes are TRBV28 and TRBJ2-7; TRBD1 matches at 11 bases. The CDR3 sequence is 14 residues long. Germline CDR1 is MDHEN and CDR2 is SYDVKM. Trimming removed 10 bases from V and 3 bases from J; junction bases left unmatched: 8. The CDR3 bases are TGTGCCACACAACTCGGGACAGGGGGCTACGAGCAGTACTTC. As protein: CATQLGTGGYEQYF.